These T cell receptor beta chains were read from a single sample in a study of technical replicates of blood from several donors. The repertoire was sequenced with immunoSEQ multiplex PCR; TCRdb's copy has only in-frame clones and lacks some. In the table there are around 100,000 clones, approximately 96% of which are singletons. The sample taken for sequencing was T cells isolated from PBMCs. The receptors here all came from a human donor in good health. CDR3s include the opening cysteine and the closing phenylalanine or tryptophan. The D gene is left open where the match is weak. Clone size is shown for a subset of rows, as once, few, many or a class of expanded clone.

v_gene: TRBV1; j_gene: TRBJ2-1; len: 15; abundance: .; d_gene: .; CDR3aa: CTSSHGTGGRNEQFF; CDR3nt: TGCACCAGCAGCCATGGGACAGGGGGTCGGAATGAGCAGTTCTTC
v_gene: TRBV29-1; j_gene: TRBJ1-3; len: 12; abundance: .; d_gene: .; CDR3aa: CSVEDMGNTIYF; CDR3nt: TGCAGCGTTGAAGATATGGGAAACACCATATATTTT
v_gene: TRBV7-9; j_gene: TRBJ1-2; len: 13; abundance: once; d_gene: .; CDR3aa: CASSLGKQDGYTF; CDR3nt: TGTGCCAGCAGCTTAGGAAAACAGGATGGCTACACCTTC
v_gene: TRBV7-9; j_gene: TRBJ2-7; len: 11; abundance: .; d_gene: .; CDR3aa: CASSSEGEQYF; CDR3nt: TGTGCCAGCAGCTCAGAGGGCGAGCAGTACTTC
v_gene: TRBV11-2; j_gene: TRBJ2-3; len: 12; abundance: once; d_gene: .; CDR3aa: CASSPPGGTQYF; CDR3nt: TGTGCCAGCAGCCCCCCCGGGGGAACGCAGTATTTT
v_gene: TRBV15; j_gene: TRBJ1-2; len: 15; abundance: .; d_gene: .; CDR3aa: CATSRGYGINYGYTF; CDR3nt: TGTGCCACCAGCAGAGGTTACGGTATTAACTATGGCTACACCTTC
v_gene: TRBV28; j_gene: TRBJ1-4; len: 14; abundance: .; d_gene: TRBD1; CDR3aa: CASSSTGSVEKLFF; CDR3nt: TGTGCCAGCAGTTCGACAGGGTCGGTTGAAAAACTGTTTTTT
v_gene: TRBV5-4; j_gene: TRBJ1-3; len: 13; abundance: .; d_gene: TRBD1; CDR3aa: CASVDRAGNTIYF; CDR3nt: TGTGCCAGCGTCGACAGGGCAGGAAACACCATATATTTT
v_gene: TRBV10-2; j_gene: TRBJ2-1; len: 15; abundance: .; d_gene: TRBD2; CDR3aa: CASSAAGGPYNEQFF; CDR3nt: TGCGCCAGCAGTGCGGCGGGAGGGCCTTACAATGAGCAGTTCTTC
v_gene: TRBV27; j_gene: TRBJ2-7; len: 15; abundance: .; d_gene: TRBD2; CDR3aa: CASSSGLAGVYEQYF; CDR3nt: TGTGCCAGCAGTTCTGGACTAGCGGGAGTGTACGAGCAGTACTTC
v_gene: TRBV28; j_gene: TRBJ2-7; len: 12; abundance: .; d_gene: .; CDR3aa: CASSFSGYEQYF; CDR3nt: TGTGCCAGCAGTTTCTCCGGCTACGAGCAGTACTTC
v_gene: TRBV5-1; j_gene: TRBJ1-1; len: 12; abundance: .; d_gene: .; CDR3aa: CASSLTGTEAFF; CDR3nt: TGCGCCAGCAGCTTGACAGGCACTGAAGCTTTCTTT
v_gene: TRBV2; j_gene: TRBJ1-3; len: 14; abundance: .; d_gene: .; CDR3aa: CASRTQVQGNTIYF; CDR3nt: TGTGCCAGCAGAACCCAGGTACAAGGAAACACCATATATTTT
v_gene: TRBV30; j_gene: TRBJ2-7; len: 14; abundance: .; d_gene: TRBD2; CDR3aa: CAWSREGRYYEQYF; CDR3nt: TGTGCCTGGAGCCGGGAGGGCCGATATTACGAGCAGTACTTC
v_gene: TRBV10-3; j_gene: TRBJ2-3; len: 16; abundance: .; d_gene: TRBD2; CDR3aa: CAISEPLAGRADTQYF; CDR3nt: TGTGCCATCAGTGAGCCGCTAGCGGGAAGAGCAGATACGCAGTATTTT
v_gene: TRBV2; j_gene: TRBJ2-1; len: 13; abundance: .; d_gene: .; CDR3aa: CASSLGARNEQFF; CDR3nt: TGTGCCAGTTCCCTAGGGGCCCGAAATGAGCAGTTCTTC
v_gene: TRBV4-3; j_gene: TRBJ2-7; len: 16; abundance: .; d_gene: TRBD2; CDR3aa: CASSQAREGNSYEQYF; CDR3nt: TGCGCCAGCAGCCAAGCGCGGGAGGGGAACTCCTACGAGCAGTACTTC
v_gene: TRBV14; j_gene: TRBJ1-1; len: 12; abundance: .; d_gene: TRBD1; CDR3aa: CASSDTGGRAFF; CDR3nt: TGTGCCAGCAGCGATACAGGGGGCAGAGCTTTCTTT
v_gene: TRBV29-1; j_gene: TRBJ1-2; len: 12; abundance: .; d_gene: .; CDR3aa: CSVDGGSSGYTF; CDR3nt: TGCAGCGTTGACGGCGGCTCTAGTGGCTACACCTTC
v_gene: TRBV14; j_gene: TRBJ2-1; len: 12; abundance: .; d_gene: .; CDR3aa: CASSRPSGEQFF; CDR3nt: TGTGCCAGCAGCCGGCCAAGCGGGGAGCAGTTCTTC
v_gene: TRBV19; j_gene: TRBJ2-1; len: 16; abundance: .; d_gene: .; CDR3aa: CASKGPLGSSYNEQFF; CDR3nt: TGTGCCAGTAAGGGCCCCTTAGGGAGCTCCTACAATGAGCAGTTCTTC
v_gene: TRBV7-9; j_gene: TRBJ1-1; len: 14; abundance: once; d_gene: .; CDR3aa: CASSIKQGVTEAFF; CDR3nt: TGTGCCAGCAGCATTAAACAGGGAGTCACTGAAGCTTTCTTT
v_gene: TRBV5-6; j_gene: TRBJ1-1; len: 14; abundance: .; d_gene: .; CDR3aa: CASSLERDYTEAFF; CDR3nt: TGTGCCAGCAGCTTGGAAAGGGACTACACTGAAGCTTTCTTT
v_gene: TRBV19; j_gene: TRBJ1-2; len: 16; abundance: .; d_gene: .; CDR3aa: CASRPAGERGGYGYTF; CDR3nt: TGTGCCAGTAGGCCGGCGGGAGAACGCGGGGGCTATGGCTACACCTTC
v_gene: TRBV2; j_gene: TRBJ1-1; len: 9; abundance: .; d_gene: .; CDR3aa: CATGTEAFF; CDR3nt: TGTGCCACCGGGACAGAAGCTTTCTTT
v_gene: TRBV2; j_gene: TRBJ1-1; len: 13; abundance: .; d_gene: TRBD1; CDR3aa: CASREWTGHRAFF; CDR3nt: TGTGCCAGCAGGGAATGGACAGGGCATAGAGCTTTCTTT
v_gene: TRBV6-5; j_gene: TRBJ1-4; len: 12; abundance: .; d_gene: .; CDR3aa: CASSYSGEKLFF; CDR3nt: TGTGCCAGCAGTTACAGCGGTGAAAAACTGTTTTTT
v_gene: TRBV7-2; j_gene: TRBJ1-1; len: 13; abundance: .; d_gene: TRBD1; CDR3aa: CASSLTGSTEAFF; CDR3nt: TGTGCCAGCAGCCTGACAGGGAGCACTGAAGCTTTCTTT
v_gene: TRBV5-1; j_gene: TRBJ1-2; len: 13; abundance: .; d_gene: TRBD1; CDR3aa: CASSQGTGEGYTF; CDR3nt: TGCGCCAGCAGCCAAGGGACAGGGGAAGGCTACACCTTC
v_gene: TRBV28; j_gene: TRBJ2-5; len: 17; abundance: .; d_gene: .; CDR3aa: CASSLIDVRGAGETQYF; CDR3nt: TGTGCCAGCAGTTTAATCGACGTCAGGGGGGCAGGAGAGACCCAGTACTTC
v_gene: TRBV28; j_gene: TRBJ2-1; len: 15; abundance: .; d_gene: TRBD2; CDR3aa: CASKGASGRLDEQFF; CDR3nt: TGTGCCAGCAAAGGGGCTAGCGGGAGGTTGGATGAGCAGTTCTTC
v_gene: TRBV15; j_gene: TRBJ2-1; len: 16; abundance: .; d_gene: .; CDR3aa: CATSRGSLNSYNEQFF; CDR3nt: TGTGCCACCAGCAGAGGTAGCCTTAACTCCTACAATGAGCAGTTCTTC
v_gene: TRBV11-3; j_gene: TRBJ1-1; len: 13; abundance: once; d_gene: .; CDR3aa: CASSTAPGAEAFF; CDR3nt: TGTGCCAGCAGCACCGCCCCGGGTGCTGAAGCTTTCTTT
v_gene: TRBV7-9; j_gene: TRBJ1-2; len: 11; abundance: .; d_gene: .; CDR3aa: CASSRQVGYTF; CDR3nt: TGTGCCAGCAGCCGACAGGTCGGCTACACCTTC
v_gene: TRBV5-5; j_gene: TRBJ2-7; len: 13; abundance: .; d_gene: TRBD2; CDR3aa: CASNLGLANEQYF; CDR3nt: TGTGCCAGCAATCTGGGACTAGCCAACGAGCAGTACTTC
v_gene: TRBV30; j_gene: TRBJ2-1; len: 15; abundance: .; d_gene: TRBD2; CDR3aa: CAWSVRTSSYNEQFF; CDR3nt: TGTGCCTGGAGTGTACGGACTAGCTCCTACAATGAGCAGTTCTTC
v_gene: TRBV19; j_gene: TRBJ2-7; len: 14; abundance: .; d_gene: .; CDR3aa: CASTSRAGSYEQYF; CDR3nt: TGTGCCAGTACCTCGAGGGCGGGGTCCTACGAGCAGTACTTC
v_gene: TRBV5-1; j_gene: TRBJ2-7; len: 14; abundance: once; d_gene: TRBD1; CDR3aa: CASDPGTGSYEQYF; CDR3nt: TGCGCCAGCGACCCCGGGACAGGGAGCTACGAGCAGTACTTC
v_gene: TRBV21-1; j_gene: TRBJ1-5; len: 13; abundance: .; d_gene: .; CDR3aa: CATLQGSNQPQHF; CDR3nt: TGTGCCACGCTCCAGGGGAGCAATCAGCCCCAGCATTTT
v_gene: TRBV4-3; j_gene: TRBJ2-2; len: 16; abundance: .; d_gene: .; CDR3aa: CASSQEVGLNTGELFF; CDR3nt: TGCGCCAGCAGCCAAGAAGTGGGCCTGAACACCGGGGAGCTGTTTTTT
v_gene: TRBV5-1; j_gene: TRBJ2-3; len: 13; abundance: once; d_gene: .; CDR3aa: CASKERDTDTQYF; CDR3nt: TGCGCCAGCAAGGAGCGCGACACAGATACGCAGTATTTT
v_gene: TRBV4-3; j_gene: TRBJ2-7; len: 16; abundance: .; d_gene: TRBD2; CDR3aa: CASSQDPSGLSYEQYF; CDR3nt: TGCGCCAGCAGCCAAGATCCTAGCGGGTTGTCCTACGAGCAGTACTTC
v_gene: TRBV7-9; j_gene: TRBJ2-7; len: 13; abundance: .; d_gene: TRBD2; CDR3aa: CASKAGGGNEQYF; CDR3nt: TGTGCCAGCAAGGCGGGAGGAGGGAACGAGCAGTACTTC
v_gene: TRBV21-1; j_gene: TRBJ1-2; len: 16; abundance: .; d_gene: .; CDR3aa: CASSKVSQGIIYGYTF; CDR3nt: TGTGCCAGCAGCAAAGTATCGCAGGGGATCATCTATGGCTACACCTTC
v_gene: TRBV10-2; j_gene: TRBJ1-4; len: 15; abundance: .; d_gene: TRBD1; CDR3aa: CASSEAGTGFEKLFF; CDR3nt: TGCGCCAGCAGTGAGGCCGGGACAGGCTTCGAAAAACTGTTTTTT
v_gene: TRBV11-3; j_gene: TRBJ2-5; len: 16; abundance: once; d_gene: TRBD2; CDR3aa: CASSPGFGTRQETQYF; CDR3nt: TGTGCCAGCAGCCCGGGCTTCGGGACTAGACAAGAGACCCAGTACTTC